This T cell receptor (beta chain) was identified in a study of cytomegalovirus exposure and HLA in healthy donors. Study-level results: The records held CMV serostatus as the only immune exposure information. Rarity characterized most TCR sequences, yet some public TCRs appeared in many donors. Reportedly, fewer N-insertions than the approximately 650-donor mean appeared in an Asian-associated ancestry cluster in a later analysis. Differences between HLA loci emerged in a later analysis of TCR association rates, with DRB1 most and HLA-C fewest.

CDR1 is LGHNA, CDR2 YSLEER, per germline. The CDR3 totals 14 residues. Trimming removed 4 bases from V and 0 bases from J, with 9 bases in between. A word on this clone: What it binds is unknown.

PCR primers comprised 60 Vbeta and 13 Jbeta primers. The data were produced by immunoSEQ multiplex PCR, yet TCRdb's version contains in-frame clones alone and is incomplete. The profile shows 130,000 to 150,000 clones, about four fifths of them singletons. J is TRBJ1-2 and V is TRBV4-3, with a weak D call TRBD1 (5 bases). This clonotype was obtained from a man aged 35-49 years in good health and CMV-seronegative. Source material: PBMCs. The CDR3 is CASSLGGSNYGYTF. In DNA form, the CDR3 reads TGCGCCAGCAGCCTGGGGGGTTCTAACTATGGCTACACCTTC.